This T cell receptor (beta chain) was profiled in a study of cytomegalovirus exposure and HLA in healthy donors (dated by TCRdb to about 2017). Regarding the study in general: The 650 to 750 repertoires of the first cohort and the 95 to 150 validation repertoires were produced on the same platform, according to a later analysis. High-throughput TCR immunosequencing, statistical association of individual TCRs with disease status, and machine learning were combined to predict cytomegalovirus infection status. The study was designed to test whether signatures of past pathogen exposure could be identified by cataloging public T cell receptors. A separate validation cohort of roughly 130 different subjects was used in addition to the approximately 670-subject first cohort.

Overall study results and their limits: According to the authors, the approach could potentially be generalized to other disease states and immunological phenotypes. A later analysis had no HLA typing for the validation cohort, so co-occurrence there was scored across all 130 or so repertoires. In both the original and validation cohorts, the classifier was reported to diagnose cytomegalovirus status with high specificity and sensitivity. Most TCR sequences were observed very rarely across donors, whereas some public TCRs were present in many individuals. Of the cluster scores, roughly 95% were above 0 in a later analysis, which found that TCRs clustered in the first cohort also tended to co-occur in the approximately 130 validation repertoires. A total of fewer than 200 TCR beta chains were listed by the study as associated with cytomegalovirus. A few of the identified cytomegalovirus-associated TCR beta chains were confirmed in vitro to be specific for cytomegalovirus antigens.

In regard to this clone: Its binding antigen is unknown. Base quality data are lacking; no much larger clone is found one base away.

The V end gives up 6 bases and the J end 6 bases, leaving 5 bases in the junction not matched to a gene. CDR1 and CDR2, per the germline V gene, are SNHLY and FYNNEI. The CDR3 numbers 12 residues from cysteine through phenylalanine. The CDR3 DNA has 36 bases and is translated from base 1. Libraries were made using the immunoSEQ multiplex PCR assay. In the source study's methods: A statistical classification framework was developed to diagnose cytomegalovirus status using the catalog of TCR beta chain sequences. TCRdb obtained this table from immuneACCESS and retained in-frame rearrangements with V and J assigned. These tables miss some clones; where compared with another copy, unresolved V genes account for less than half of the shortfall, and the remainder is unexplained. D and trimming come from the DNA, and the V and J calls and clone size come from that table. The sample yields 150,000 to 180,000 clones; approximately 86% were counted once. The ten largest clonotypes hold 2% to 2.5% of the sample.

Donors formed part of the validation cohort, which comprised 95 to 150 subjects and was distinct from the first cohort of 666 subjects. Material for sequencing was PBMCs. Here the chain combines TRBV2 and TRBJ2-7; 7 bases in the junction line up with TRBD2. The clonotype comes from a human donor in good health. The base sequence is TGTGCCAGCAGGCCCGGGGGGATCGAGCAGTACTTC. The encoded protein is CASRPGGIEQYF.